Shown below are 27 T cell receptor beta chains from a single sample sequenced in a study of blood T cell repertoires in COVID-19. TCRdb's table, derived via immunoSEQ multiplex PCR, lists solely in-frame clones and lacks some. The table lists 100,000 or so clones, approximately 81% of them singletons, with around 2% in the top ten. Sequencing was carried out using peripheral blood. These receptors originate from a woman in her 70s with active or convalescent COVID-19.

This clone was detected only once. The rearrangement uses TRBV14 and TRBJ1-1; possible D gene TRBD1, 5 bases. The CDR3 contains 13 residues. V was cut by 4 bases and J by 7 bases, with 13 bases left in between. CDR1 is SGHDN, CDR2 FVKESK, per germline. In DNA form, the CDR3 reads TGTGCCAGCAGCCGGGGCCTGTCGGGTGAAGCTTTCTTT. It encodes CASSRGLSGEAFF.

This CDR3 reads CASSILGGQERNEQYF. In DNA form, the CDR3 reads TGTGCCAGTAGTATACTGGGAGGGCAGGAGAGGAACGAGCAGTACTTC. The chain has TRBV19 and TRBJ2-7, with 7 bases that match TRBD2. After removal of 2 bases from V and 5 bases from J, the junction contained 12 bases not matched to a gene. The CDR3 contains 16 residues. Germline V gene sequence: CDR1 LNHDA, CDR2 SQIVND (reference sequence). Based on the CDR3 plus reference TRBV19 and TRBJ2-7, the full variable domain is DGGITQSPKYLFRKEGQNVTLSCEQNLNHDAMYWYRQDPGQGLRLIYYSQIVNDFQKGDIAEGYSVSREKKESFPLTVTSAQKNPTAFYLCASSILGGQERNEQYFGPGTRLTVT.

The CDR3 is CASSYLGQNTEAFF. CDR3 nucleotides: TGTGCCAGCAGTTATCTCGGACAGAACACTGAAGCTTTCTTT. The chain combines TRBV6-5 with TRBJ1-1; a possible D gene is TRBD1 (5 bases). CDR1 is MNHEY, CDR2 SVGAGI, per germline. The CDR3 runs 14 residues. V was cut by 3 bases and J by 1 base, with 9 bases left in between.

This chain joins TRBV4-1 and TRBJ2-7; tentatively, D is TRBD2 (7 bases). The CDR3 loop spans 15 amino acids. The V and J ends lost 0 bases and 3 bases respectively, with 12 bases between them. From germline, CDR1 is MGHRA and CDR2 YSYEKL. The CDR3 region has the DNA TGCGCCAGCAGCCAAGATAGGGGGGGGGTCTACGAGCAGTACTTC. The encoded protein is CASSQDRGGVYEQYF.

The V gene is TRBV6-6, the J gene TRBJ1-6; 9 nucleotides match TRBD1. CDR3 size: 15 residues. V gave up 6 bases and J gave up 9 bases; unmatched junction bases: 9. Germline loops: CDR1 MNHNY, CDR2 SVGAGI (reference sequence). CDR3 coding DNA: TGTGCCAGCAGACTCGGGACAGGGACCATTTCACCCCTCCACTTT. It yields the protein CASRLGTGTISPLHF.

This clone was detected once. The CDR3 sequence is CASSHHGQGASLSANEKLFF. The CDR3 DNA reads TGCGCCAGCAGTCACCACGGACAGGGGGCATCCCTATCGGCGAATGAAAAACTGTTTTTT. This chain connects TRBV23-1 to TRBJ1-4; 11 bases agree with TRBD1. TRBV23-1 is an open reading frame, and its role is uncertain. J lost 5 bases, V lost 3 bases, and 17 bases had no gene match. This CDR3 is built from 20 residues.

J is TRBJ2-7 and V is TRBV7-2; 11 bases agree with TRBD2. J was trimmed by 5 bases and V by 6 bases; bases with no gene match: 12. In germline, CDR1 is SGHTA, CDR2 FQGNSA. This CDR3 contains 16 residues. In nucleotides, the CDR3 is TGTGCCAGCAGTCTTTCCGGGACTAGCGGCCAAGACGAGCAGTACTTC. It encodes CASSLSGTSGQDEQYF.

The V gene is TRBV10-3, the J gene TRBJ1-5, with TRBD1 identical over 9 bases. CDR3 size: 15 residues. Unmatched junction bases numbered 12, after V lost 10 bases and J lost 5 bases. Germline CDR1 ENHRY, CDR2 SYGVKD. The CDR3 bases are TGTGCCACACGTCGGGACAGGGACTTGGATCAGCCCCAGCATTTT. This translates into CATRRDRDLDQPQHF.

The V and J genes are TRBV7-8 and TRBJ1-1, with 10 nucleotides matching TRBD1. In germline, CDR1 is SGHVS, CDR2 FQNEAQ. With V trimmed by 4 bases and J by 8 bases, 13 bases remained unmatched. This CDR3 is built from 16 residues. CDR3 bases: TGTGCCAGCAGCTCCGCATGGACAGGGGGAAGAGCCGAAGCTTTCTTT. Protein sequence: CASSSAWTGGRAEAFF.

This chain connects TRBV19 to TRBJ1-2; TRBD1 aligns across 8 bases. Germline V gene sequence: CDR1 LNHDA, CDR2 SQIVND (reference sequence). This CDR3 spans 12 amino acids. V gave up 5 bases and J gave up 9 bases; unmatched junction bases: 5. CDR3 in amino acids: CASSARQGSYTF. DNA for the CDR3: TGTGCCAGTAGTGCAAGACAGGGGAGCTACACCTTC.

The DNA of the CDR3 is TGTGCCAGCAGCCCGAAGCCCCAGGGTGGCACTAATGAAAAACTGTTTTTT. Translated: CASSPKPQGGTNEKLFF. The chain carries TRBV5-5 and TRBJ1-4; the D gene is possibly TRBD1 (5 bases). V lost 4 bases to trimming and J lost 2 bases, with 18 bases between them. Germline V CDR1 and CDR2: SGHKS, YYEKEE (reference sequence). The CDR3 has 17 residues. Complete variable domain (other parts from reference TRBV5-5 and TRBJ1-4): DAGVTQSPTHLIKTRGQQVTLRCSPISGHKSVSWYQQVLGQGPQFIFQYYEKEERGRGNFPDRFSARQFPNYSSELNVNALLLGDSALYLCASSPKPQGGTNEKLFFGSGTQLSVL.

In this sample, this clone turned up once. The J gene is TRBJ2-7, the V gene TRBV6-2 or TRBV6-3, with 7 nucleotides matching TRBD2. V shed 2 bases and J 0 bases; nucleotides not matched to a gene: 7. The germline V gene has CDR1 MNHEY and CDR2 SVGEGT. The CDR3 has 16 amino acids. CDR3 in DNA: TGTGCCAGCAGTTACATTATCCTAGCGGCCTCCTACGAGCAGTACTTC. It yields the protein CASSYIILAASYEQYF.

The chain is built from TRBV5-4 and TRBJ1-6, with 9 bases fitting TRBD1. After removal of 3 bases from V and 10 bases from J, the junction contained 11 bases not matched to a gene. The CDR3 sequence is 16 residues long. Germline V CDR1 and CDR2: SGHNT, YYREEE (reference sequence). In nucleotides, the CDR3 is TGTGCCAGCAGCTCCGGACAGGGGCGCGCCGCATCACCCCTCCACTTT. Its protein product is CASSSGQGRAASPLHF.

The chain recombines TRBV4-3 with TRBJ2-3; TRBD1 matches 8 bases. The CDR3 contains 14 residues. Looked up from germline, CDR1 is LGHNA and CDR2 is YSLEER. The ends lost 4 bases at V and 4 bases at J; junction bases unmatched: 4. For the CDR3, the DNA is TGCGCCAGCAGCCGGGGGACAGGACCAGATACGCAGTATTTT. Translating gives CASSRGTGPDTQYF.

This sequence joins TRBV19 and TRBJ2-1; 12 nucleotides line up with TRBD2. V was pared by 7 bases and J by 1 base, with 8 bases of the junction left unmatched. In germline, CDR1 is LNHDA, CDR2 SQIVND (reference sequence). This CDR3 is built from 17 residues. The CDR3 DNA sequence: TGTGCCAGTATGACTAGCGGGGGCGCCAGGTCCTACAATGAGCAGTTCTTC. Amino acid sequence: CASMTSGGARSYNEQFF.

This sequence joins TRBV5-5 and TRBJ1-1; a weak D match, TRBD1 (5 bases). V shed 4 bases and J shed 4 bases, with 17 bases lying between them. CDR3 length equals 15 residues. CDR1 is SGHKS, CDR2 YYEKEE, per germline (reference sequence). The DNA for the CDR3 is TGTGCCAGCAGCCGACCGTCCGGGGGAAGCACTGAAGCTTTCTTT. Protein: CASSRPSGGSTEAFF.

The CDR3 reads CASSPELAGVQLFF. The DNA of the CDR3 is TGTGCCAGCAGCCCCGAGCTAGCGGGAGTTCAGCTGTTTTTT. V usage is TRBV9 and J usage is TRBJ2-2, with TRBD2 matching over 10 bases. Germline CDR1 is SGDLS and CDR2 is YYNGEE. The CDR3 contains 14 residues. Trimming cost V 4 bases and J 12 bases; bases outside gene matches: 9.

The chain employs TRBV5-4 and TRBJ1-4, with 7 bases aligning to TRBD1. Trimming cost V 1 base and J 8 bases; bases outside gene matches: 8. The CDR3 contains 15 residues. Germline V gene data show CDR1 as SGHNT and CDR2 as YYREEE (reference sequence). Written as DNA, the CDR3 is TGTGCCAGCAGCTTGACAGGGGTTCAGGGCGAAAAACTGTTTTTT. It translates to CASSLTGVQGEKLFF. Variable domain in full (rest from reference TRBV5-4 and TRBJ1-4): ETGVTQSPTHLIKTRGQQVTLRCSSQSGHNTVSWYQQALGQGPQFIFQYYREEENGRGNFPPRFSGLQFPNYSSELNVNALELDDSALYLCASSLTGVQGEKLFFGSGTQLSVL.

In this sample, this clone turned up once. V usage is TRBV7-6 and J usage is TRBJ2-1; 9 positions agree with TRBD2. The germline V gene encodes CDR1 SGHVS and CDR2 FNYEAQ. This CDR3 has 18 residues. The V segment lost 5 bases and the J segment 8 bases; nucleotides outside the gene matches: 19. Here the CDR3 reads CASSPRGASGVLIHEQFF. The CDR3 DNA reads TGTGCCAGCAGCCCTAGGGGGGCTAGCGGGGTTCTAATTCATGAGCAGTTCTTC.

The rearrangement uses TRBV18 and TRBJ1-1; TRBD1 might be the D (5 bases). V shed 0 bases and J shed 4 bases, with 9 bases lying between them. The germline gives CDR1 KGHSH, CDR2 LQKENI. The length of the CDR3 is 14 residues. CDR3 in amino acids: CASSPPGGGTEAFF. DNA of the CDR3: TGTGCCAGCTCACCACCGGGGGGAGGCACTGAAGCTTTCTTT.

This chain links TRBV7-2 with TRBJ2-3, with TRBD2 matching 8 bases. J was trimmed by 6 bases and V by 2 bases; bases with no gene match: 10. Germline CDR1 and CDR2: SGHTA and FQGNSA. CDR3 length equals 16 residues. CDR3 sequence: CASSLSRGGGWDTQYF. As DNA, the CDR3 is TGTGCCAGCAGCTTATCCCGGGGGGGCGGTTGGGATACGCAGTATTTT.

The chain employs TRBV4-1 and TRBJ1-4; D is possibly TRBD1 (5 bases). V was clipped by 0 bases and J by 4 bases, with 18 bases between them. The V gene's germline CDR1 is MGHRA and CDR2 YSYEKL. The CDR3 has 18 amino acids. DNA of the CDR3: TGCGCCAGCAGCCAAGAGGATTTTGGTCGGAGGGGTAATGAAAAACTGTTTTTT. Its protein is CASSQEDFGRRGNEKLFF.

V and J are TRBV10-3 and TRBJ2-5, with a weak D call TRBD2 (6 bases). The germline gives CDR1 ENHRY, CDR2 SYGVKD. The length of the CDR3 is 14 residues. The V end was cut by 6 bases, the J end by 5 bases, with 16 bases between. In DNA form, the CDR3 reads TGTGCCATCAGAACCGGGACCAGCGGGGAGACCCAGTACTTC. This sequence encodes CAIRTGTSGETQYF.

The rearrangement uses TRBV5-4 and TRBJ1-6, with 8 bases matching TRBD1. CDR1 and CDR2 from the germline V gene are SGHNT and YYREEE (reference sequence). CDR3 length: 14 amino acids. Trimming at V came to 4 bases and at J to 10 bases, leaving 7 bases not matched to a gene. The DNA for the CDR3 is TGTGCCAGCAGCGACCAGACAGGGGCCTCACCCCTCCACTTT. This gives the protein CASSDQTGASPLHF.

V gene TRBV4-3 combines with J gene TRBJ1-2; D perhaps matches TRBD1 (5 bases). This CDR3 is 16 amino acids long. Germline-derived CDR1 and CDR2 are LGHNA and YSLEER. V was trimmed by 1 base and J by 3 bases, leaving 15 bases between them. Here the CDR3 DNA reads TGCGCCAGCAGCCAAGCGGTCGGGGGTATTGACTATGGCTACACCTTC. This encodes CASSQAVGGIDYGYTF.

This clone was counted once. The chain joins TRBV2 to TRBJ2-7, with D possibly matching TRBD1 (5 bases). The CDR3 is 14 amino acids. Germline CDR1 SNHLY, CDR2 FYNNEI. V was shortened by 3 bases and J by 3 bases, with 12 bases between the two germline ends. The CDR3 DNA sequence: TGTGCCAGCAGTGATCAGGGAAAGGGCTACGAGCAGTACTTC. Translated: CASSDQGKGYEQYF.

The chain has TRBV7-9 and TRBJ1-1, with a possible D match to TRBD1 (5 bases). The length of the CDR3 is 14 residues. CDR1 is SEHNR, CDR2 FQNEAQ, per germline (reference sequence). With 2 bases removed from V and 7 bases from J, the gap between germline ends came to 14 bases. CDR3 sequence: CASSLITSQGEAFF. As DNA, the CDR3 is TGTGCCAGCAGCTTAATCACCTCCCAGGGTGAAGCTTTCTTT.